This TCR beta chain was documented in a study of blood T cell repertoires in COVID-19. On the study more broadly: The United States, Italy and Spain provided the acute and convalescent COVID-19 samples. In each case, the material was cDNA or gDNA derived from T cells, B-cell-depleted T cells, or PBMCs.

V lost 5 bases, J lost 0 bases, and 7 bases stayed unmatched. The CDR3 runs 16 residues. The germline V gene encodes CDR1 LNHDA and CDR2 SQIVND (reference sequence). In the source study's methods: Nucleated cell number was recorded as an estimate derived from reference gene primer amplification. Some clones are missing from TCRdb's copy, which holds only in-frame ones; the method was immunoSEQ multiplex PCR. That table furnishes V, J and clone size, whereas the DNA furnished D and trimming. This sample has approximately 210,000 clones, with about 87% found just once. V gene TRBV19 combines with J gene TRBJ2-3; 8 bases align to TRBD1. The sequenced material came from peripheral blood. The TCR originated in a man between 65 and 85 years old with acute or convalescent COVID-19. Here the CDR3 DNA reads TGTGCCAGTAGTCCAGGGGGCCTTACTAGCACAGATACGCAGTATTTT. Its protein is CASSPGGLTSTDTQYF.